One and the same sample provided the 14 T cell receptor beta chains below, sequenced in a study of cytomegalovirus exposure and HLA in healthy donors. TCRdb's copy holds only in-frame clones and misses some; the assay was immunoSEQ multiplex PCR. The data contain 350,000 or so clones, roughly 88% of them singletons. The sequencing sample was made of PBMCs. The receptors were gathered from a woman aged 18-29 years in good health and CMV-seronegative.

This chain joins TRBV28 and TRBJ2-7; 8 bases agree with TRBD1. V dropped 4 bases and J dropped 2; count of bases not matched to a gene: 7. Germline CDR1 reads MDHEN; CDR2 reads SYDVKM. This CDR3 region has 15 residues. The CDR3 bases are TGTGCCAGCAGTTCACCGCAGGGGGCAGCCTACGAGCAGTACTTC. Translated: CASSSPQGAAYEQYF.

The chain links TRBV19 to TRBJ2-7, with 8 bases lining up with TRBD2. After removal of 3 bases from V and 6 bases from J, the junction contained 10 bases not matched to a gene. CDR3 length equals 15 residues. Germline CDR1 and CDR2: LNHDA and SQIVND (reference sequence). CDR3 coding DNA: TGTGCCAGTAGTATCGGCAGCGGGAGTGTGGGCGAGCAGTACTTC. This encodes CASSIGSGSVGEQYF.

The chain employs TRBV9 and TRBJ1-4; 9 positions match TRBD1. V shed 3 bases and J 7 bases; nucleotides not matched to a gene: 4. Per germline, CDR1 SGDLS and CDR2 YYNGEE. The CDR3 runs to 14 residues. The CDR3 DNA is TGTGCCAGCAGCGGACAGGGGGTCGGTGAAAAACTGTTTTTT. Translating gives CASSGQGVGEKLFF.

This clone was seen once. V usage is TRBV7-2 and J usage is TRBJ2-7, with D perhaps matching TRBD2 (6 bases). Trimming shortened V by 4 bases and J by 9 bases, and 16 bases separated the two germline ends. The CDR3 sequence is 13 residues long. The V gene's germline CDR1 is SGHTA and CDR2 FQGNSA. The CDR3 region is CASSSTEVGGQYF. CDR3 coding DNA: TGTGCCAGCAGCTCCACAGAGGTGGGGGGGCAGTACTTC. Based on the CDR3 plus reference TRBV7-2 and TRBJ2-7, the full variable domain is GAGVSQSPSNKVTEKGKDVELRCDPISGHTALYWYRQSLGQGLEFLIYFQGNSAPDKSGLPSDRFSAERTGGSVSTLTIQRTQQEDSAVYLCASSSTEVGGQYFGPGTRLTVT.

This clone showed up just once. The rearrangement links TRBV5-5 to TRBJ1-1; D call uncertain. The V end lost 0 bases, the J end lost 6 bases, and 12 bases lay between the germline ends. Per the germline V gene, CDR1 is SGHKS and CDR2 is YYEKEE (reference sequence). This CDR3 is 14 amino acids long. The CDR3 sequence is CASSLDPGLPEAFF. Written as DNA, the CDR3 is TGTGCCAGCAGCTTGGATCCGGGTTTACCTGAAGCTTTCTTT.

This sequence joins TRBV12-5 and TRBJ2-7, with D possibly matching TRBD2 (6 bases). Per germline, CDR1 LGHNT and CDR2 FRNRAP. The V end was cut by 9 bases, the J end by 3 bases, with 12 bases between. This CDR3 contains 12 residues. CDR3 sequence (DNA): TGTGCTAGCTGGGGGGACGACTACGAGCAGTACTTC. This gives the protein CASWGDDYEQYF.

The chain links TRBV11-2 to TRBJ1-4; the D gene is possibly TRBD1 (5 bases). Germline V gives CDR1 SGHAT, CDR2 FQNNGV. The CDR3 contains 14 residues. V gave up 6 bases and J gave up 2 bases, with 10 bases separating them. DNA for the CDR3: TGTGCCAGCAGGCAGGGATTTACTAATGAAAAACTGTTTTTT. This translates into CASRQGFTNEKLFF.

This chain uses TRBV7-8 with TRBJ1-5, with D possibly matching TRBD1 (5 bases). The germline V and J ends were trimmed by 0 bases and 0 bases, with 9 bases remaining between them. The length of the CDR3 is 16 residues. Germline V gene lookup returns CDR1 SGHVS and CDR2 FQNEAQ. Here the CDR3 reads CASSLARQTSNQPQHF. The CDR3 nucleotides read TGTGCCAGCAGCTTAGCGCGACAGACTAGCAATCAGCCCCAGCATTTT.

This rearrangement joins TRBV7-9 to TRBJ2-3; 10 bases agree with TRBD2. The length of the CDR3 is 18 residues. The V and J ends lost 3 bases and 4 bases, in that order; junction bases with no gene match: 13. Germline V gives CDR1 SEHNR, CDR2 FQNEAQ (reference sequence). Here the CDR3 reads CASSFPPRLAGVSDTQYF. CDR3 sequence (DNA): TGTGCCAGCAGCTTCCCCCCCCGGCTAGCGGGAGTTTCAGATACGCAGTATTTT.

CDR3 residues: CASSPGWTEAFF. CDR3 nucleotides: TGTGCCAGCAGCCCCGGGTGGACTGAAGCTTTCTTT. The J gene is TRBJ1-1, the V gene TRBV7-2, with D uncertain. V lost 5 bases and J lost 5, with 9 bases in between. Germline-derived CDR1 and CDR2 are SGHTA and FQGNSA. The CDR3 runs to 12 residues.

Of note for this clone: Other DNA variants within this sample encode the same CDR3. The gene calls are TRBV7-6 and TRBJ1-4; no firm D call. This CDR3 region has 14 residues. Deletions cut 5 bases from V and 4 bases from J, with 11 bases between. Germline lookup yields CDR1 SGHVS and CDR2 FNYEAQ. The CDR3 reads CASSPDRLNEKLFF. CDR3 DNA sequence: TGTGCCAGCAGCCCTGACCGACTTAATGAAAAACTGTTTTTT.

The rearrangement links TRBV7-6 to TRBJ2-5; 7 nucleotides match TRBD1. V was pared by 1 base and J by 3 bases, with 5 bases of the junction left unmatched. CDR1 and CDR2 from the germline V gene are SGHVS and FNYEAQ. The CDR3 spans 15 residues. This CDR3 reads CASSLGPGQEETQYF. The CDR3 nucleotides read TGTGCCAGCAGCTTAGGCCCCGGACAGGAAGAGACCCAGTACTTC.

V is TRBV28 and J is TRBJ1-5; 9 bases fit TRBD1. This CDR3 region has 19 residues. The germline CDR1 and CDR2 sequences are MDHEN and SYDVKM. V was clipped by 5 bases and J by 5 bases; unmatched bases: 19. The chain's CDR3 is CASSSLLQGALSFYQPQHF. The CDR3 DNA follows: TGTGCCAGCAGTAGCCTTTTACAGGGGGCGCTTTCGTTCTATCAGCCCCAGCATTTT.

The rearrangement links TRBV30 to TRBJ2-7; 9 bases align to TRBD1. Germline CDR1 reads GTSNPN; CDR2 reads SVGIG (reference sequence). This CDR3 spans 16 amino acids. V shed 0 bases, J shed 2 bases, and the junction held 8 bases outside the gene matches. In DNA, the CDR3 is TGTGCCTGGAGTGTAATGACGGGACAGGGAGCCTACGAGCAGTACTTC. This codes for CAWSVMTGQGAYEQYF.